This entry lists 8 T cell receptor beta chains sequenced from one sample in a study of Ad26.COV2.S vaccination and SARS-CoV-2 variants. The treatment is: some 20 received Ad26.COV2.S at low or high dose, single or two shots; about 5 received placebo; per-sample allocation not given. Vaccine and placebo recipients were sampled on day 63 after the first injection. Here immunoSEQ multiplex PCR was the method, and the copy in TCRdb shows in-frame clones only, minus some. In the table there are about 400,000 clones, about 88% of which are singletons. Source: peripheral blood, taken in a trial of Ad26.COV2.S vaccine versus placebo. These receptors were collected from a person between 18 and 60 years old who received the Ad26.COV2.S COVID-19 vaccine or a placebo.

The chain links TRBV28 to TRBJ1-5, with TRBD1 identical over 7 bases. The CDR3 consists of 13 residues. Looked up from germline, CDR1 is MDHEN and CDR2 is SYDVKM. The junction had 3 bases not matched to a gene; V was cut back by 6 bases and J by 4 bases. The CDR3 DNA reads as TGTGCCAGCAGGGGACAGACGAATCAGCCCCAGCATTTT. This codes for CASRGQTNQPQHF.

The chain carries TRBV5-4 and TRBJ2-3; TRBD1 aligns across 9 bases. CDR3 length equals 16 residues. V dropped 4 bases and J dropped 3; count of bases not matched to a gene: 9. Germline CDR1 SGHNT, CDR2 YYREEE (reference sequence). CDR3 sequence reads: CASSTTGGRETDTQYF. For the CDR3, the DNA is TGTGCCAGCAGCACAACAGGGGGCCGGGAAACAGATACGCAGTATTTT.

The rearrangement joins TRBV5-1 to TRBJ1-5, with TRBD1 identical over 7 bases. The CDR3 has 13 residues. Germline CDR1 reads SGHRS; CDR2 reads YFSETQ. V dropped 5 bases and J dropped 4; count of bases not matched to a gene: 3. The chain's CDR3 is CASRTGPNQPQHF. Here the CDR3 DNA reads TGCGCCAGCAGGACAGGGCCTAATCAGCCCCAGCATTTT.

The chain is built from TRBV14 and TRBJ2-3; 13 bases line up with TRBD2. V lost 1 base to trimming and J lost 4 bases; unmatched junction nucleotides: 8. This CDR3 is 18 amino acids long. Germline V gene sequence: CDR1 SGHDN, CDR2 FVKESK. The CDR3 region is CASSQGTSGSSGADTQYF. The CDR3 DNA reads TGTGCCAGCAGCCAAGGGACTAGCGGGAGTAGTGGAGCAGATACGCAGTATTTT. Full variable domain (outside the CDR3, taken from reference TRBV14 and TRBJ2-3): EAGVTQFPSHSVIEKGQTVTLRCDPISGHDNLYWYRRVMGKEIKFLLHFVKESKQDESGMPNNRFLAERTGGTYSTLKVQPAELEDSGVYFCASSQGTSGSSGADTQYFGPGTRLTVL.

The chain employs TRBV6-5 and TRBJ1-2, with D uncertain. Trimming shortened V by 2 bases and J by 6 bases, and 10 bases separated the two germline ends. The germline CDR1 and CDR2 sequences are MNHEY and SVGAGI. The CDR3 has 13 residues. This CDR3 is CASSYPSSHGYTF. Written as DNA, the CDR3 is TGTGCCAGCAGTTACCCGTCAAGCCATGGCTACACCTTC.

This clone appeared a few times. The chain couples TRBV5-1 to TRBJ2-7; perhaps D is TRBD1 or TRBD2 (5 bases each). V was trimmed by 0 bases and J by 7 bases, leaving 14 bases between them. The CDR3 is 14 residues long. Germline loops: CDR1 SGHRS, CDR2 YFSETQ. The CDR3 DNA is TGCGCCAGCAGCTTGGCCAGAGGGGTACTTGAGCAGTACTTC. This translates into CASSLARGVLEQYF.

V is TRBV9 and J is TRBJ2-2, with TRBD2 matching 14 bases. Germline-derived CDR1 and CDR2 are SGDLS and YYNGEE. The CDR3 totals 18 residues. The trim removed 4 bases at V and 2 bases at J, leaving 7 bases unmatched. DNA for the CDR3: TGTGCCAGCAGCCGTGTGACTAGCGGGAGGGCCAACACCGGGGAGCTGTTTTTT. This sequence encodes CASSRVTSGRANTGELFF.

The V and J genes are TRBV6-6 and TRBJ2-2; D ambiguous. Trimming removed 0 bases at V and 8 bases at J, with 10 bases between. This CDR3 contains 14 residues. Germline V gene sequence: CDR1 MNHNY, CDR2 SVGAGI (reference sequence). The CDR3 DNA follows: TGTGCCAGCAGTTACTCGTGGTCACCTGGGGAGCTGTTTTTT. Amino acids: CASSYSWSPGELFF.